The 32 T cell receptor beta chains reported below all come from one sample, sequenced in a study of blood T cell repertoires in COVID-19. Here immunoSEQ multiplex PCR was the method, and the copy in TCRdb shows in-frame clones only, minus some. The sample yields around 400,000 clones, roughly four fifths seen once. The source material was PBMCs or T cells enriched from blood (not recorded which). These receptor sequences come from a woman aged 45-60 years who had recovered from COVID-19.

V usage is TRBV11-2 and J usage is TRBJ2-1, with 7 bases lining up with TRBD1. Germline CDR1 and CDR2: SGHAT and FQNNGV. V was pared by 5 bases and J by 8 bases, with 3 bases of the junction left unmatched. There are 12 residues in the CDR3. The chain's CDR3 is CASSHQGDEQFF. CDR3 sequence (DNA): TGTGCCAGCAGCCATCAGGGGGATGAGCAGTTCTTC.

This clone appeared a few times. This sample also contains other DNA sequences that code for the same CDR3. The chain has TRBV28 and TRBJ1-2, with D perhaps matching TRBD1 (6 bases). V was trimmed by 2 bases and J by 3 bases, leaving 10 bases between them. CDR1 and CDR2 (germline): MDHEN, SYDVKM. There are 14 residues in the CDR3. CDR3: CASSLGAGDYGYTF. The CDR3 DNA is TGTGCCAGCAGTTTAGGAGCAGGGGACTATGGCTACACCTTC.

On this clone itself: One end of the junction varies from germline; a read error may be responsible. V is TRBV13 and J is TRBJ1-1; 8 bases line up with TRBD1. Looked up from germline, CDR1 is PRHDT and CDR2 is FYEKMQ (reference sequence). The CDR3 sequence is 13 residues long. The CDR3, as DNA: TGTGCCAGCAGCCTAGGACAGGGTGCTGAAGCTTTCTTT. It yields the protein CASSLGQGAEAFF.

This chain joins TRBV30 and TRBJ1-4; 7 bases are a match to TRBD1. V shed 0 bases and J 8 bases; nucleotides not matched to a gene: 3. This CDR3 is built from 13 residues. CDR1 and CDR2 (germline): GTSNPN, SVGIG (reference sequence). CDR3 protein: CAWSVQGLEKLFF. In DNA, the CDR3 is TGTGCCTGGAGTGTACAGGGGTTGGAAAAACTGTTTTTT. Filled out from reference TRBV30 and TRBJ1-4, the complete variable domain reads SQTIHQWPATLVQPVGSPLSLECTVEGTSNPNLYWYRQAAGRGLQLLFYSVGIGQISSEVPQNLSASRPQDRQFILSSKKLLLSDSGFYLCAWSVQGLEKLFFGSGTQLSVL.

The chain links TRBV20-1 to TRBJ2-3; D unresolved. Looked up from germline, CDR1 is DFQATT and CDR2 is SNEGSKA (reference sequence). Trimming removed 5 bases at V and 6 bases at J, with 6 bases between. The CDR3 spans 10 residues. The CDR3 is CSAPADTQYF. The CDR3 DNA follows: TGCAGTGCTCCAGCGGATACGCAGTATTTT.

This sequence joins TRBV20-1 and TRBJ1-5; 7 bases map to TRBD1. CDR3 length equals 11 residues. Germline lookup yields CDR1 DFQATT and CDR2 SNEGSKA (reference sequence). The J segment lost 7 bases and the V segment lost 6 bases, leaving 3 bases of the junction unmatched. Here the CDR3 reads CSATGVQPQHF. In DNA form, the CDR3 reads TGCAGTGCCACAGGGGTCCAGCCCCAGCATTTT.

This sequence joins TRBV5-1 and TRBJ1-3; 7 nucleotides agree with TRBD1. The junction had 2 bases not matched to a gene; V was cut back by 6 bases and J by 2 bases. The CDR3 has 13 amino acids. Germline CDR1 is SGHRS and CDR2 is YFSETQ. The CDR3: CASTQGPGNTIYF. The DNA for the CDR3 is TGCGCCAGCACACAGGGGCCTGGAAACACCATATATTTT.

This chain connects TRBV30 to TRBJ2-7, with 7 bases identical to TRBD1. The CDR3 covers 14 residues. The junction had 6 bases not matched to a gene; V was cut back by 2 bases and J by 2 bases. Germline CDR1 and CDR2: GTSNPN and SVGIG (reference sequence). DNA for the CDR3: TGTGCCTGGAGTTTCCGCGGACAGGCCTACGAGCAGTACTTC. Its translation is CAWSFRGQAYEQYF.

The rearrangement uses TRBV29-1 and TRBJ1-2; TRBD1 matches 8 bases. This CDR3 has 15 amino acids. Germline CDR1 SQVTM, CDR2 ANQGSEA. Trimming at V came to 2 bases and at J to 6 bases, leaving 11 bases not matched to a gene. The CDR3 sequence is CSVENEAGGLDGYTF. The CDR3 nucleotides are TGCAGCGTTGAAAATGAGGCAGGGGGCCTCGATGGCTACACCTTC.

The CDR3 loop is CASSERHDTGELFF. The CDR3 bases are TGTGCCAGCAGTGAAAGACATGACACCGGGGAGCTGTTTTTT. This chain connects TRBV2 to TRBJ2-2, with D uncertain. CDR1 is SNHLY, CDR2 FYNNEI, per germline. Trimming pared 2 bases from V and 3 bases from J, leaving 7 bases between. This CDR3 comprises 14 residues.

The V call is TRBV28, the J call TRBJ1-1; D remains unclear. V lost 4 bases and J lost 10, with 13 bases in between. CDR3 length: 12 residues. The V gene's germline CDR1 is MDHEN and CDR2 SYDVKM. The CDR3 sequence is CASSYRRLGAFF. CDR3 nucleotide sequence: TGTGCCAGCAGTTATCGGAGACTCGGAGCTTTCTTT.

This chain joins TRBV2 and TRBJ2-3, with 10 bases that match TRBD2. CDR1 and CDR2 from the germline V gene are SNHLY and FYNNEI. The V gene end was trimmed by 7 bases and the J gene end by 2 bases; junction bases not matched to a gene: 9. The CDR3 covers 16 residues. The CDR3 sequence is CASTELLAGVTDTQYF. CDR3 coding DNA: TGTGCCAGCACCGAACTCCTAGCGGGAGTCACAGATACGCAGTATTTT. Combining the CDR3 with reference TRBV2 and TRBJ2-3 gives the whole variable domain EPEVTQTPSHQVTQMGQEVILRCVPISNHLYFYWYRQILGQKVEFLVSFYNNEISEKSEIFDDQFSVERPDGSNFTLKIRSTKLEDSAMYFCASTELLAGVTDTQYFGPGTRLTVL.

The chain links TRBV6-6 to TRBJ1-1; 10 bases agree with TRBD1. The CDR3 consists of 15 residues. After removal of 4 bases from V and 4 bases from J, the junction contained 6 bases not matched to a gene. Germline lookup yields CDR1 MNHNY and CDR2 SVGAGI (reference sequence). The CDR3: CASSFFGTGATEAFF. CDR3 sequence (DNA): TGTGCCAGCAGTTTCTTCGGGACAGGGGCCACTGAAGCTTTCTTT.

The chain recombines TRBV4-3 with TRBJ1-4; TRBD1 matches 11 bases. Trimming removed 1 base from V and 5 bases from J; junction bases left unmatched: 0. This CDR3 contains 15 residues. The germline CDR1 and CDR2 sequences are LGHNA and YSLEER. The CDR3, as DNA: TGCGCCAGCAGCCAAGGGACAGGGGGCAATGAAAAACTGTTTTTT. Encoded protein: CASSQGTGGNEKLFF.

This clone is labeled medium-sized (0.01 to 0.1%). The V call is TRBV7-8, the J call TRBJ1-6; no definite D call. V was cut by 5 bases and J by 7 bases, with 9 bases left in between. This CDR3 comprises 13 residues. In germline, CDR1 is SGHVS, CDR2 FQNEAQ. This CDR3 reads CASSPARNSPLHF. The CDR3, as DNA: TGTGCCAGCAGCCCCGCTAGGAATTCACCCCTCCACTTT.

The chain is built from TRBV5-1 and TRBJ2-3; 7 nucleotides match TRBD2. The CDR3 consists of 16 residues. Germline V gives CDR1 SGHRS, CDR2 YFSETQ. The junction had 9 bases not matched to a gene; V was cut back by 3 bases and J by 2 bases. CDR3 sequence reads: CASSSLPGLDTDTQYF. The CDR3 DNA follows: TGCGCCAGCAGCTCCCTTCCTGGACTAGACACAGATACGCAGTATTTT.

This clone was picked up one time. The chain is built from TRBV29-1 and TRBJ2-3, with D hard to call. Germline V gene lookup returns CDR1 SQVTM and CDR2 ANQGSEA. CDR3 length: 14 residues. With 6 bases removed from V and 2 bases from J, the gap between germline ends came to 15 bases. CDR3 in DNA: TGCAGCGTATACAAAGTACCTCCCACAGATACGCAGTATTTT. It specifies CSVYKVPPTDTQYF.

The rearrangement joins TRBV15 to TRBJ2-1, with TRBD2 identical over 7 bases. V was pared by 0 bases and J by 2 bases, with 1 base of the junction left unmatched. The CDR3 extends over 15 amino acids. Germline values: CDR1 LNHNV, CDR2 YYDKDF (reference sequence). The CDR3 DNA follows: TGTGCCACCAGCAGAGAACTAGCGCCCTACAATGAGCAGTTCTTC. Amino acid sequence: CATSRELAPYNEQFF.

J is TRBJ1-1 and V is TRBV2; D unclear. This CDR3 has 16 amino acids. Trimming shortened V by 3 bases and J by 7 bases, and 21 bases separated the two germline ends. Looked up from germline, CDR1 is SNHLY and CDR2 is FYNNEI. The CDR3 sequence is CASSEVPGGEKDEAFF. The CDR3 nucleotides are TGTGCCAGCAGTGAGGTTCCCGGCGGGGAGAAGGATGAAGCTTTCTTT.

CDR3 region: CARYTGNTEAFF. In DNA form, the CDR3 reads TGTGCCAGATACACAGGGAACACTGAAGCTTTCTTT. The rearrangement uses TRBV2 and TRBJ1-1, with D perhaps matching TRBD1 (5 bases). V lost 9 bases to trimming and J lost 1 base, with 9 bases between them. Germline V gives CDR1 SNHLY, CDR2 FYNNEI. The CDR3 contains 12 residues.

The chain joins TRBV19 to TRBJ2-1, with 9 nucleotides matching TRBD2. V was clipped by 4 bases and J by 3 bases; unmatched bases: 7. Germline CDR1 and CDR2: LNHDA and SQIVND (reference sequence). There are 16 residues in the CDR3. The CDR3 reads CASSKNLAGSYNEQFF. CDR3 sequence (DNA): TGTGCCAGTAGTAAGAATCTAGCGGGAAGCTACAATGAGCAGTTCTTC.

The chain employs TRBV10-3 and TRBJ2-7, with TRBD1 as a possible D gene (5 bases). CDR1 is ENHRY and CDR2 is SYGVKD in the germline V gene. V gave up 8 bases and J gave up 6 bases, with 17 bases separating them. CDR3 size: 13 residues. The CDR3 here is CAIEVGEDTEQYF. The DNA of the CDR3 is TGTGCCATCGAAGTTGGCGAGGACACCGAGCAGTACTTC.

This sequence joins TRBV6-4 and TRBJ1-4, with D perhaps TRBD1 (5 bases). This CDR3 is 16 amino acids long. CDR1 MRHNA and CDR2 SNTAGT come from the germline V gene. Deletions cut 6 bases from V and 7 bases from J, with 21 bases between. The CDR3, as DNA: TGTGCCAGCAGCCGAGATTATGGGGGGGGAGGTGAAAAACTGTTTTTT. It is translated as CASSRDYGGGGEKLFF.

The CDR3 DNA follows: TGTGCCAGCAGCCTAACTGGTACGGGGGCCAACGTCCTGACTTTC. Translated, it gives CASSLTGTGANVLTF. The chain joins TRBV14 to TRBJ2-6; D unresolved. The germline gives CDR1 SGHDN, CDR2 FVKESK. Trimming shortened V by 4 bases and J by 4 bases, and 11 bases separated the two germline ends. CDR3 length: 15 residues.

V gene TRBV12-3 or TRBV12-4 combines with J gene TRBJ1-2; TRBD1 might be the D (6 bases). V lost 2 bases, J lost 4 bases, and 8 bases lay in between. CDR3 length: 13 residues. CDR3 protein: CASSLQGSYGYTF. The CDR3 DNA follows: TGTGCCAGCAGTTTACAGGGGAGCTATGGCTACACCTTC.

The J gene is TRBJ2-7, the V gene TRBV5-1; D may be TRBD2 (6 bases). The CDR3 is 13 amino acids. Germline V gives CDR1 SGHRS, CDR2 YFSETQ. Trimming took 0 bases from V and 5 from J, leaving 9 bases between them. The CDR3 region has the DNA TGCGCCAGCAGCTTGGGGAGGGACCACGAGCAGTACTTC. This translates into CASSLGRDHEQYF.

The chain uses TRBV5-5 and TRBJ1-5; a weak D match, TRBD1 (5 bases). Per germline, CDR1 SGHKS and CDR2 YYEKEE (reference sequence). V dropped 3 bases and J dropped 0 bases, with 10 bases sitting between them. This CDR3 contains 15 residues. The DNA for the CDR3 is TGTGCCAGCAGCTCCGATGACAGTAGCAATCAGCCCCAGCATTTT. As protein: CASSSDDSSNQPQHF. The full variable domain, its missing parts supplied by reference TRBV5-5 and TRBJ1-5, is DAGVTQSPTHLIKTRGQQVTLRCSPISGHKSVSWYQQVLGQGPQFIFQYYEKEERGRGNFPDRFSARQFPNYSSELNVNALLLGDSALYLCASSSDDSSNQPQHFGDGTRLSIL.

CDR3: CASRKTDSYEQYF. The CDR3 bases are TGTGCCAGCAGAAAGACAGATTCCTACGAGCAGTACTTC. The chain carries TRBV7-2 and TRBJ2-7; tentative D call: TRBD1 (5 bases). V dropped 6 bases and J dropped 1 base, with 10 bases sitting between them. CDR1 SGHTA and CDR2 FQGNSA come from the germline V gene. The CDR3 length is 13 residues.

This clone was seen just once. The rearrangement joins TRBV27 to TRBJ1-6; D is undetermined. This CDR3 contains 15 residues. V lost 4 bases to trimming and J lost 7 bases, with 14 bases between them. CDR1 is MNHEY and CDR2 is SMNVEV in the germline V gene (reference sequence). The CDR3 protein is CASSSRIASNSPLHF. Here the CDR3 DNA reads TGTGCCAGCAGTTCCCGCATCGCGTCCAATTCACCCCTCCACTTT.

The genes are TRBV6-5 and TRBJ2-5; D is unresolved. The CDR3 extends over 11 amino acids. The germline V and J ends were trimmed by 4 bases and 2 bases, with 2 bases remaining between them. Germline V gene data show CDR1 as MNHEY and CDR2 as SVGAGI. The CDR3 coding sequence is TGTGCCAGCAGTTCTCAAGAGACCCAGTACTTC. Translation gives CASSSQETQYF.

This clone has just a few counts. The chain combines TRBV4-2 with TRBJ1-4, with D unresolved. Germline CDR1 and CDR2: LGHNA and YNFKEQ. The CDR3 totals 15 residues. V was shortened by 0 bases and J by 0 bases, with 5 bases between the two germline ends. CDR3 DNA: TGTGCCAGCAGCCAAGACAGAACAACTAATGAAAAACTGTTTTTT. This sequence encodes CASSQDRTTNEKLFF.

V usage is TRBV11-2 and J usage is TRBJ1-2; 8 bases are shared with TRBD1. Germline V gene lookup returns CDR1 SGHAT and CDR2 FQNNGV. V dropped 7 bases and J dropped 8; count of bases not matched to a gene: 12. This CDR3 is 14 amino acids long. The CDR3 coding sequence is TGTGCCAGCACCCTCCCGGGACAGGATTGGGGCTACACCTTC. It translates to CASTLPGQDWGYTF.